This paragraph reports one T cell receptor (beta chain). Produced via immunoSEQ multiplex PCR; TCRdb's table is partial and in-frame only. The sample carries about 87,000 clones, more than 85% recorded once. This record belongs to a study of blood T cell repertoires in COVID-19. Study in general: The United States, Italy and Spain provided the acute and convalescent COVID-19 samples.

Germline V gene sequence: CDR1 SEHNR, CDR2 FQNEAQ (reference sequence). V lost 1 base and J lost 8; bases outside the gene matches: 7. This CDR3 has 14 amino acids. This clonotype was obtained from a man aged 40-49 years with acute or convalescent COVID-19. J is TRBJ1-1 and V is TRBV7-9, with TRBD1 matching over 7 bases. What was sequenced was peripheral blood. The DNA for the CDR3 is TGTGCCAGCAGCTTAGTCCGTCAACAGGGGGAAGCTTTCTTT. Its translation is CASSLVRQQGEAFF.